A selection of T cell receptor beta chains follows, all from one sample in a study of T cell responses to AZD1222 COVID-19 vaccine. This table comes from immunoSEQ multiplex PCR, and its TCRdb copy is limited to in-frame clones, with some not included. The sample records about 140,000 clones, roughly 91% being singletons. The sequencing used peripheral blood, collected on day 0 of AZD1222 vaccination. These receptors were collected from an adult in good health. The CDR3 runs from the conserved cysteine through the conserved F or W. Each record gives: D gene, clone size, V gene, J gene, CDR3 DNA, CDR3 protein. D genes are given only for firm matches. Only part of the rows carry a size: once, few, many, or a class if the clone is expanded.

d_call: .
clone_size: .
v_call: TRBV12-3/TRBV12-4
j_call: TRBJ1-3
cdr3_nt: TGTGCCAGCAGTAACGAGGCGTACACCATATATTTT
cdr3_aa: CASSNEAYTIYF

d_call: .
clone_size: .
v_call: TRBV11-2
j_call: TRBJ2-2
cdr3_nt: TGTGCCAGCAGCTTAGACAGGAACACCGGGGAGCTGTTTTTT
cdr3_aa: CASSLDRNTGELFF

d_call: .
clone_size: .
v_call: TRBV4-2
j_call: TRBJ2-2
cdr3_nt: TGTGCCAGCAGCAACGACAAGTGGGATTTAGACACCGGGGAGCTGTTTTTT
cdr3_aa: CASSNDKWDLDTGELFF

d_call: .
clone_size: .
v_call: TRBV12-5
j_call: TRBJ1-1
cdr3_nt: TGTGCTAGTGGTTCCCAGGGCGACACTGAAGCTTTCTTT
cdr3_aa: CASGSQGDTEAFF

d_call: TRBD1
clone_size: .
v_call: TRBV2
j_call: TRBJ2-2
cdr3_nt: TGTGCCAGCAGGGGGAACAGGGGGCGCCTCGGGGAGCTGTTTTTT
cdr3_aa: CASRGNRGRLGELFF

d_call: .
clone_size: .
v_call: TRBV6-1
j_call: TRBJ2-7
cdr3_nt: TGTGCCAGCAGTGAGGCGGCGATGGCGAACCCCTACGAGCAGTACTTC
cdr3_aa: CASSEAAMANPYEQYF

d_call: .
clone_size: .
v_call: TRBV5-1
j_call: TRBJ1-5
cdr3_nt: TGCGCCAGCAGCTTCGGAGGTAGCAATCAGCCCCAGCATTTT
cdr3_aa: CASSFGGSNQPQHF

d_call: .
clone_size: .
v_call: TRBV2
j_call: TRBJ1-5
cdr3_nt: TGTGCCAGCAGTGAGGGGAATAGCAATCAGCCCCAGCATTTT
cdr3_aa: CASSEGNSNQPQHF

d_call: TRBD1
clone_size: .
v_call: TRBV7-9
j_call: TRBJ2-7
cdr3_nt: TGTGCCAGCAGCTTAGCCGGGACAGGGAATTGGCCCTACGAGCAGTACTTC
cdr3_aa: CASSLAGTGNWPYEQYF

d_call: .
clone_size: .
v_call: TRBV4-3
j_call: TRBJ2-2
cdr3_nt: TGCGCCAGCAGCCAAGGGATAGGAGGGAACACCGGGGAGCTGTTTTTT
cdr3_aa: CASSQGIGGNTGELFF

d_call: .
clone_size: .
v_call: TRBV18
j_call: TRBJ1-5
cdr3_nt: TGTGCCAGCTCAACGGGGGGGCCTCCGAATAGCAATCAGCCCCAGCATTTT
cdr3_aa: CASSTGGPPNSNQPQHF

d_call: TRBD1
clone_size: .
v_call: TRBV7-9
j_call: TRBJ1-4
cdr3_nt: TGTGCCAGCAGCCTAACAGGGGTGAAGGGTGAAAAACTGTTTTTT
cdr3_aa: CASSLTGVKGEKLFF

d_call: .
clone_size: .
v_call: TRBV6-5
j_call: TRBJ2-3
cdr3_nt: TGTGCCAGCAGTCCCTCCCGGGGGTACACAGATACGCAGTATTTT
cdr3_aa: CASSPSRGYTDTQYF

d_call: TRBD1
clone_size: .
v_call: TRBV29-1
j_call: TRBJ2-7
cdr3_nt: TGCAGCGTTGTCGGACAGGGGGGCGAGCAGTACTTC
cdr3_aa: CSVVGQGGEQYF

d_call: TRBD1
clone_size: .
v_call: TRBV10-1
j_call: TRBJ1-1
cdr3_nt: TGCGCCGGCCCCCCTGGCCCTAACCGGGACAGGGTTAGGTGGGCTTTCTTT
cdr3_aa: CAGPPGPNRDRVRWAFF

d_call: .
clone_size: .
v_call: TRBV5-6
j_call: TRBJ1-1
cdr3_nt: TGTGCCACCAAGATGGGGGCTAACACTGAAGCTTTCTTT
cdr3_aa: CATKMGANTEAFF

d_call: TRBD1
clone_size: .
v_call: TRBV6-5
j_call: TRBJ1-6
cdr3_nt: TGTGCCAGCAGTTACTCGAGACAGGGAGATTCACCCCTCCACTTT
cdr3_aa: CASSYSRQGDSPLHF

d_call: .
clone_size: .
v_call: TRBV2
j_call: TRBJ2-7
cdr3_nt: TGTGCCAGCCGAGACAACTACTACGAGCAGTACTTC
cdr3_aa: CASRDNYYEQYF

d_call: .
clone_size: .
v_call: TRBV6-4
j_call: TRBJ1-2
cdr3_nt: TGTGCCAGCAGTGATCTGGGATTTGGCTACACCTTC
cdr3_aa: CASSDLGFGYTF

d_call: TRBD1
clone_size: once
v_call: TRBV25-1
j_call: TRBJ2-7
cdr3_nt: TGTGCCAGCAGCTCCGATCGGGACAGGGCCGGGGGCGAGCAGTACTTC
cdr3_aa: CASSSDRDRAGGEQYF

d_call: TRBD1
clone_size: once
v_call: TRBV3-1/TRBV3-2
j_call: TRBJ1-4
cdr3_nt: TGTGCCAGCAGCCAAGGTACGGGACAGGGGGATGAAAAACTGTTTTTT
cdr3_aa: CASSQGTGQGDEKLFF

d_call: .
clone_size: .
v_call: TRBV18
j_call: TRBJ1-2
cdr3_nt: TGTGCCAGCTCACCACGGACAGAGTCTAACTATGGCTACACCTTC
cdr3_aa: CASSPRTESNYGYTF

d_call: TRBD1
clone_size: .
v_call: TRBV4-1
j_call: TRBJ2-4
cdr3_nt: TGCGCCAGCAGCCAACCGTGGTCCGGGACAGGTAACATTCAGTACTTC
cdr3_aa: CASSQPWSGTGNIQYF

d_call: TRBD1
clone_size: .
v_call: TRBV19
j_call: TRBJ1-5
cdr3_nt: TGTGCCAGTGCCCTCCGGGACAGGAGCAATCAGCCCCAGCATTTT
cdr3_aa: CASALRDRSNQPQHF

d_call: .
clone_size: .
v_call: TRBV28
j_call: TRBJ1-5
cdr3_nt: TGTGCCAGCAGTTTAGGTGGAGGAACTAATCAGCCCCAGCATTTT
cdr3_aa: CASSLGGGTNQPQHF

d_call: .
clone_size: few
v_call: TRBV11-3
j_call: TRBJ1-5
cdr3_nt: TGTGCCAGCAGCTTAGGTTCGGATCAGCCCCAGCATTTT
cdr3_aa: CASSLGSDQPQHF

d_call: .
clone_size: .
v_call: TRBV24-1
j_call: TRBJ2-7
cdr3_nt: TGTGCCACCAGTGATAATACAGGTCTTGGGGAGCAGTACTTC
cdr3_aa: CATSDNTGLGEQYF

d_call: TRBD1
clone_size: few
v_call: TRBV7-3
j_call: TRBJ1-6
cdr3_nt: TGTGCCAGCAGCCTGCGGGACAGGAGCAATTCACCCCTCCACTTT
cdr3_aa: CASSLRDRSNSPLHF

d_call: .
clone_size: few
v_call: TRBV9
j_call: TRBJ1-1
cdr3_nt: TGTGCCAGCAGCGTAGGACTCGGACGGCCTAACACTGAAGCTTTCTTT
cdr3_aa: CASSVGLGRPNTEAFF

d_call: TRBD1
clone_size: .
v_call: TRBV10-2
j_call: TRBJ2-1
cdr3_nt: TGCGCCAGCAGTGTAACACAGGGGACCAGCTCCTACAATGAGCAGTTCTTC
cdr3_aa: CASSVTQGTSSYNEQFF

d_call: .
clone_size: .
v_call: TRBV28
j_call: TRBJ2-2
cdr3_nt: TGTGCCAGCCGAGGGCTTAACACCGGGGAGCTGTTTTTT
cdr3_aa: CASRGLNTGELFF

d_call: .
clone_size: .
v_call: TRBV27
j_call: TRBJ1-6
cdr3_nt: TGTGCCAGCAGCCAACCCGGGACAAGGCTCCACTTT
cdr3_aa: CASSQPGTRLHF

d_call: .
clone_size: .
v_call: TRBV6-5
j_call: TRBJ1-1
cdr3_nt: TGTGCCAGCAGCACTGGGCGGGGATGGGGCACTGAAGCTTTCTTT
cdr3_aa: CASSTGRGWGTEAFF

d_call: .
clone_size: once
v_call: TRBV21-1
j_call: TRBJ2-6
cdr3_nt: TGTGCCAGCAGCATCTTCCCCGGGGGGGCCAACGTCCTGACTTTC
cdr3_aa: CASSIFPGGANVLTF

d_call: .
clone_size: .
v_call: TRBV11-2
j_call: TRBJ1-3
cdr3_nt: TGTGCCAGCAGCTTTGCCCGTGCATCTGGAAACACCATATATTTT
cdr3_aa: CASSFARASGNTIYF

d_call: TRBD1
clone_size: .
v_call: TRBV5-1
j_call: TRBJ1-1
cdr3_nt: TGCGCCAGCAGCCTGTGGGACAGGACAAACACTGAAGCTTTCTTT
cdr3_aa: CASSLWDRTNTEAFF

d_call: TRBD1
clone_size: .
v_call: TRBV7-3
j_call: TRBJ2-3
cdr3_nt: TGTGCCAGCAGCTCACATCCGGGACAGGGGGCGAGCACAGATACGCAGTATTTT
cdr3_aa: CASSSHPGQGASTDTQYF